This TCR beta chain stems from a study of immune evolution from preneoplasia to lung adenocarcinoma. Study as a whole: HLA loss of heterozygosity: under 7.5% AIS, about 15% MIA, around 33% ADC, none AAH.

Whole-study results and caveats: Highest clonality occurred in KRAS-mutant, not EGFR-mutant or double wild-type, nodules. Normal lung had highest clonality; later lesions appeared denser, more diverse.

TCRdb's copy holds only in-frame clones and misses some; the assay was immunoSEQ multiplex PCR. The sample gives approximately 7,200 clones, 70% to 85% of which show up once; about 2.5% is in the top ten. CDR3 length: 16 residues. Looked up from germline, CDR1 is SGDLS and CDR2 is YYNGEE. V shed 4 bases, J shed 6 bases, and the junction held 12 bases outside the gene matches. Turning to this clone: Its antigen is unidentified.

Sequencing was carried out using FFPE minimally invasive lung adenocarcinoma tissue. The chain combines TRBV9 with TRBJ2-1; TRBD1 matches at 8 bases. The sequence came from a person aged 80 or over with lung adenocarcinoma. The DNA of the CDR3 is TGTGCCAGCAGCCGGAGAGGACAGGGTGGGATCAATGAGCAGTTCTTC. It codes for CASSRRGQGGINEQFF.